Listed here is a single T cell receptor beta chain. Its target is unknown. This sample is drawn from a study of OX40 agonist ivuxolimab in advanced cancers. Study results and limitations: The average count of expanded clones was higher among CD8+ T cells than among CD4+.

This CDR3 is built from 16 residues. V dropped 7 bases and J dropped 7; count of bases not matched to a gene: 13. Germline CDR1 is LGHNT and CDR2 is FRNRAP. Some clones are missing from TCRdb's copy, which holds only in-frame ones; the method was immunoSEQ multiplex PCR. Of tens of thousands of clones listed, roughly 92% are singletons. The clonotype comes from an adult with an advanced solid tumor such as melanoma, head and neck, liver or kidney cancer. The sample here was CD4+ or CD8+ T cells sorted from blood, taken in a trial of the OX40 agonist ivuxolimab. The chain has TRBV12-5 and TRBJ2-1; 10 nucleotides agree with TRBD2. The CDR3 region is CASDPFLRTSGNEQFF. The CDR3 DNA sequence: TGTGCTAGTGACCCTTTCTTGAGGACTAGCGGTAATGAGCAGTTCTTC.